This T cell receptor beta chain emerged from a study of T cells in Graves' hyperthyroidism and ophthalmopathy. V dropped 8 bases and J dropped 2 bases, with 14 bases sitting between them. CDR1 and CDR2 (germline): DFQATT, SNEGSKA (reference sequence). The CDR3 is 13 residues long. TCR beta CDR3 regions were amplified from RNA. RT-PCR in the first round (using the HTBI primer set) targeted the TCR CDR3. TCRdb used MiXCR to reprocess the multiplex PCR reads, holding one entry per CDR3 protein. The sample includes under 300,000 distinct CDR3 sequences, under 30% seen only once; the top ten take roughly a quarter. This clonotype was recorded at least ten times.

The origin of this receptor is a man aged 40-49 years with Graves' hyperthyroidism that later progressed to Graves' ophthalmopathy. Sequencing input: blood. The J gene is TRBJ2-3, the V gene TRBV20-1, with D uncertain. The chain's CDR3 is CSTPGQVTDTQYF. The CDR3 nucleotides read TGCAGTACGCCCGGGCAGGTCACAGATACGCAGTATTTT.